This entry lists 27 T cell receptor beta chains sequenced from one sample in a study of T cells in Graves' hyperthyroidism and ophthalmopathy. Researchers amplified the TCR beta CDR3 regions from RNA transcripts. HTBI primers were used for first-round RT-PCR of the TCR CDR3. In TCRdb, the multiplex PCR reads were re-called with MiXCR into one record per CDR3 protein. Of 660,000 or so distinct CDR3 sequences detected, roughly 20% appear once; the ten largest clones hold 34%. The specimen sequenced was blood. These receptors were taken from a man aged 30 to 39 with Graves' ophthalmopathy.

The V and J genes are TRBV12-3 or TRBV12-4 and TRBJ1-3, with a weak D call TRBD1 (5 bases). This CDR3 spans 15 amino acids. V lost 6 bases and J 2 bases, leaving 14 bases between the germline ends. In DNA form, the CDR3 reads TGTGCCAGCAGATCCAGGGACGGTACTGGAAACACCATATATTTT. This sequence encodes CASRSRDGTGNTIYF.

This clonotype was seen more than once but under ten times. The chain combines TRBV19 with TRBJ2-7, with D perhaps given as TRBD1 or TRBD2 (6 bases each). Per the germline V gene, CDR1 is LNHDA and CDR2 is SQIVND (reference sequence). V gave up 7 bases and J gave up 0 bases, with 13 bases separating them. CDR3 length: 14 amino acids. CDR3: CASKLRDTSYEQYF. The DNA for the CDR3 is TGTGCCAGTAAGTTGCGGGACACCTCCTACGAGCAGTACTTC.

This chain joins TRBV27 and TRBJ2-2, with a tentative D call TRBD2 (5 bases). The germline V and J ends were trimmed by 8 bases and 1 base, with 11 bases remaining between them. Germline CDR1 and CDR2: MNHEY and SMNVEV (reference sequence). This CDR3 has 14 residues. The CDR3 DNA sequence: TGTGCCAGCGTGGACGGACTGAACACCGGGGAGCTGTTTTTT. It encodes CASVDGLNTGELFF.

J is TRBJ1-5 and V is TRBV20-1, with TRBD1 as a possible D gene (5 bases). CDR1 is DFQATT and CDR2 is SNEGSKA in the germline V gene (reference sequence). This CDR3 spans 12 amino acids. Here the CDR3 DNA reads TGCATCGAGGCAGGGCGCAATCAGCCCCAGCATTTT. The encoded protein is CIEAGRNQPQHF.

This chain uses TRBV11-3 with TRBJ1-5; no clear D. Trimming stripped 9 bases from V and 6 bases from J, with 12 bases between. CDR3 size: 12 residues. The germline CDR1 and CDR2 sequences are SGHNT and YENEEA. This chain's CDR3 is CARNLRGQPQHF. For the CDR3, the DNA is TGTGCCAGGAACTTGCGGGGTCAGCCCCAGCATTTT.

In this sample, this clonotype turned up a few times. The rearrangement links TRBV18 to TRBJ2-6; D call uncertain. V was trimmed by 4 bases and J by 0 bases, leaving 10 bases between them. This CDR3 spans 16 amino acids. Germline V gives CDR1 KGHSH, CDR2 LQKENI. The CDR3 DNA reads TGTGCCAGCTCACTCGATGTTCGCTCTGGGGCCAACGTCCTGACTTTC. Protein: CASSLDVRSGANVLTF.

Here the CDR3 reads CASSQEGQINEKLFF. The CDR3 DNA sequence: TGCGCCAGCAGCCAAGAGGGACAGATAAATGAAAAACTGTTTTTT. The V gene is TRBV5-1, the J gene TRBJ1-4; 7 bases match TRBD1. Germline-derived CDR1 and CDR2 are SGHRS and YFSETQ. The CDR3 is 15 amino acids. Trimming at V came to 4 bases and at J to 5 bases, leaving 8 bases not matched to a gene.

V gene TRBV9 combines with J gene TRBJ2-5; 7 positions agree with TRBD1. Looked up from germline, CDR1 is SGDLS and CDR2 is YYNGEE. This CDR3 contains 18 residues. The V segment lost 0 bases and the J segment 0 bases; nucleotides outside the gene matches: 11. The CDR3 DNA reads as TGTGCCAGCAGCGTAGGTACAGGGGCCGACCGGTACCAAGAGACCCAGTACTTC. It codes for CASSVGTGADRYQETQYF.

This clonotype was observed at least ten times. V is TRBV20-1 and J is TRBJ2-3; 10 nucleotides match TRBD2. The CDR3 length is 17 residues. Per germline, CDR1 DFQATT and CDR2 SNEGSKA (reference sequence). The ends lost 7 bases at V and 3 bases at J; junction bases unmatched: 16. The CDR3 sequence is CSGGGAGGPGGTDTQYF. Here the CDR3 DNA reads TGCAGTGGAGGGGGAGCGGGAGGGCCAGGAGGAACAGATACGCAGTATTTT.

This clonotype was seen at least ten times. The chain carries TRBV12-3 or TRBV12-4 and TRBJ2-1, with TRBD2 identical over 10 bases. This CDR3 spans 18 amino acids. After removal of 2 bases from V and 5 bases from J, the junction contained 12 bases not matched to a gene. In DNA, the CDR3 is TGTGCCAGCAGTTTAAGGGCTAGCGGGGGACTAGGGAACAATGAGCAGTTCTTC. This encodes CASSLRASGGLGNNEQFF.

This rearrangement joins TRBV3-1 to TRBJ2-3; the match to TRBD1 covers 7 bases. V trimming: 7 bases; J trimming: 7 bases; junction bases outside the gene matches: 5. The CDR3 has 12 residues. The germline gives CDR1 LGHDT, CDR2 YNNKEL (reference sequence). CDR3 region: CASTSTGHTQYF. CDR3 in DNA: TGTGCCAGCACCTCGACAGGGCATACGCAGTATTTT.

The chain links TRBV20-1 to TRBJ1-4; D ambiguous. Germline V gene lookup returns CDR1 DFQATT and CDR2 SNEGSKA (reference sequence). With 0 bases removed from V and 2 bases from J, the gap between germline ends came to 13 bases. This CDR3 has 16 amino acids. DNA of the CDR3: TGCAGTGCTAGAGAGCCTCACCCGGGGACTAATGAAAAACTGTTTTTT. It yields the protein CSAREPHPGTNEKLFF.

This clonotype was recorded many times. CDR3 nucleotide sequence: TGCAGTGCTAGAAAAGGACTAGCGGTAACCCTTATCCAAGAGACCCAGTACTTC. This sequence encodes CSARKGLAVTLIQETQYF. This chain connects TRBV20-1 to TRBJ2-5; 10 positions match TRBD2. The CDR3 covers 18 residues. Germline values: CDR1 DFQATT, CDR2 SNEGSKA (reference sequence). J was trimmed by 1 base and V by 2 bases; bases with no gene match: 13.

This clonotype was recorded many times. V usage is TRBV10-2 and J usage is TRBJ2-7, with D unclear. CDR3 length equals 12 residues. Trimming took off 4 bases at V and 2 bases at J, with 6 bases between the two ends. Germline CDR1 is WSHSY and CDR2 is SAAADI. The CDR3 bases are TGCGCCAGCAGTGCCACAGCCTACGAGCAGTACTTC. This codes for CASSATAYEQYF.

This clonotype has ten or more counts. The rearrangement links TRBV6-2 or TRBV6-3 to TRBJ2-1; TRBD2 aligns across 11 bases. CDR3 length: 17 amino acids. Germline V gene data show CDR1 as MNHEY and CDR2 as SVGEGT. The V gene end was trimmed by 0 bases and the J gene end by 4 bases; junction bases not matched to a gene: 5. This chain's CDR3 is CASSYSGSGGVYNEQFF. The CDR3, as DNA: TGTGCCAGCAGTTACTCGGGTAGCGGGGGGGTTTACAATGAGCAGTTCTTC.

Worth noting for this clonotype: A junction end diverges from the germline sequence, so it may reflect a read error. This sequence joins TRBV4-1 and TRBJ2-1, with a tentative D call TRBD1 (6 bases). The CDR3 contains 17 residues. CDR1 is MGHRA and CDR2 is YSYEKL in the germline V gene. The CDR3 region has the DNA TGCGCCGGCAGCCGGGCAGGGGTGGTGTTGTCAAGGAATGAGCAGTTCTTC. Encoded protein: CAGSRAGVVLSRNEQFF.

In this sample, this clonotype turned up a few times. The rearrangement joins TRBV28 to TRBJ1-2, with D unclear. V was trimmed by 3 bases and J by 5 bases, leaving 10 bases between them. The CDR3 covers 13 residues. Germline V gives CDR1 MDHEN, CDR2 SYDVKM. This chain's CDR3 is CASSFVASYGYTF. CDR3 nucleotides: TGTGCCAGCAGTTTTGTTGCGTCGTATGGCTACACCTTC.

The CDR3 is CSALFGDTQYF. In nucleotides, the CDR3 is TGCAGTGCTTTATTTGGAGATACGCAGTATTTT. The chain uses TRBV20-1 and TRBJ2-3; D is undetermined. The V end was cut by 5 bases, the J end by 5 bases, with 8 bases between. Germline values: CDR1 DFQATT, CDR2 SNEGSKA (reference sequence). The CDR3 runs 11 residues.

This clonotype was recorded a few times. The rearrangement links TRBV6-2 or TRBV6-3 to TRBJ2-7, with TRBD1 matching 7 bases. The CDR3 sequence is 16 residues long. The V and J ends lost 7 bases and 7 bases, in that order; junction bases with no gene match: 19. The germline gives CDR1 MNHEY, CDR2 SVGEGT. CDR3 residues: CASKPIPRQGHREQYF. For the CDR3, the DNA is TGTGCCAGCAAACCAATTCCCCGACAGGGCCACCGGGAGCAGTACTTC.

This clonotype was detected many times. This chain uses TRBV20-1 with TRBJ2-7; unclear D gene. With 0 bases removed from V and 4 bases from J, the gap between germline ends came to 10 bases. There are 13 residues in the CDR3. In germline, CDR1 is DFQATT, CDR2 SNEGSKA (reference sequence). CDR3 nucleotides: TGCAGTGCTAGAGATCCCGCTTGGTACGAGCAGTACTTC. Protein product: CSARDPAWYEQYF.

The V gene is TRBV19, the J gene TRBJ1-5; D might be TRBD1 (6 bases). The CDR3 totals 15 residues. Germline CDR1 and CDR2: LNHDA and SQIVND (reference sequence). Trimming stripped 3 bases from V and 3 bases from J, with 12 bases between. In DNA form, the CDR3 reads TGTGCCAGTAGTATCCGACAGGAAATCAATCAGCCCCAGCATTTT. This gives the protein CASSIRQEINQPQHF.

The V call is TRBV7-2, the J call TRBJ2-2, with D perhaps matching TRBD2 (5 bases). Trimming pared 0 bases from V and 0 bases from J, leaving 14 bases between. CDR1 and CDR2 from the germline V gene are SGHTA and FQGNSA. CDR3 length: 18 amino acids. The CDR3 DNA follows: TGTGCCAGCAGCTTAGCCGTTAGCGTTCCCTCGAACACCGGGGAGCTGTTTTTT. Encoded protein: CASSLAVSVPSNTGELFF.

This clonotype was picked up many times. V is TRBV12-3 or TRBV12-4 and J is TRBJ1-2; TRBD1 aligns across 7 bases. The length of the CDR3 is 16 residues. Germline trimming cut 4 bases from V and 7 bases from J; bases unmatched to any gene: 15. In DNA form, the CDR3 reads TGTGCCAGCAGTTCCGCCCGGGACAGCTTTTCCGGTGGCTACACCTTC. Protein sequence: CASSSARDSFSGGYTF.

The chain recombines TRBV7-9 with TRBJ2-1; D might be TRBD1 (6 bases). The V gene's germline CDR1 is SEHNR and CDR2 FQNEAQ (reference sequence). V was pared by 7 bases and J by 9 bases, with 16 bases between. The CDR3 sequence is 13 residues long. The CDR3 DNA reads as TGTGCCAGCACATGGCAGGGGCGAGCTGAGCAGTTCTTC. The encoded protein is CASTWQGRAEQFF. The variable domain in full, completed from reference TRBV7-9 and TRBJ2-1, reads DTGVSQNPRHKITKRGQNVTFRCDPISEHNRLYWYRQTLGQGPEFLTYFQNEAQLEKSRLLSDRFSAERPKGSFSTLEIQRTEQGDSAMYLCASTWQGRAEQFFGPGTRLTVL.

This clonotype has a count of ten or more. The rearrangement joins TRBV7-8 to TRBJ2-7; D is perhaps TRBD1 (5 bases). V was trimmed by 2 bases and J by 3 bases, leaving 14 bases between them. The CDR3 length is 15 residues. CDR1 SGHVS and CDR2 FQNEAQ come from the germline V gene. The CDR3 sequence: CASSLRAGSSYEQYF. In DNA form, the CDR3 reads TGTGCCAGCAGCTTACGGGCAGGGTCAAGCTACGAGCAGTACTTC.

This clonotype was counted only a few times. The chain couples TRBV6-5 to TRBJ1-3; TRBD1 is a possible D gene (6 bases). Germline V lookup: CDR1 MNHEY, CDR2 SVGAGI. With 5 bases removed from V and 3 bases from J, the gap between germline ends came to 11 bases. The CDR3 spans 14 residues. CDR3 protein: CASSLQGGGNTIYF. In DNA form, the CDR3 reads TGTGCCAGCAGTCTACAGGGCGGTGGAAACACCATATATTTT.

In this sample, this clonotype turned up many times. The chain couples TRBV11-2 to TRBJ2-5, with 8 bases that match TRBD2. This CDR3 has 15 residues. J was trimmed by 5 bases and V by 1 base; bases with no gene match: 6. In germline, CDR1 is SGHAT, CDR2 FQNNGV. The CDR3 DNA reads as TGTGCCAGCAGCTTAGCCGGGGGGGCGGACGAGACCCAGTACTTC. This translates into CASSLAGGADETQYF.